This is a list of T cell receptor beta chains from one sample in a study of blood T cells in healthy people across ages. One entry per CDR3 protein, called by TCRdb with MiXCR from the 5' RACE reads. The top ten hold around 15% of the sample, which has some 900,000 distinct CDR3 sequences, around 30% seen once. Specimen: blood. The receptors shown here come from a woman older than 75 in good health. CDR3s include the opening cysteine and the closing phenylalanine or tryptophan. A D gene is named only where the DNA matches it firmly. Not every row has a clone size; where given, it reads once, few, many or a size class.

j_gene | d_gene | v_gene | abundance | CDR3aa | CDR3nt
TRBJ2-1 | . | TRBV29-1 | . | CSVEDLWTSDNEQFF | TGCAGCGTTGAAGATCTTTGGACCTCAGACAATGAGCAGTTCTTC
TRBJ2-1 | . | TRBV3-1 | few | CASSQVHGGSYNEQFF | TGTGCCAGCAGCCAAGTGCATGGGGGATCCTACAATGAGCAGTTCTTC
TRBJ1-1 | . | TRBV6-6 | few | CASTHERGGEAFF | TGTGCCAGCACCCACGAGAGGGGGGGTGAAGCTTTCTTT
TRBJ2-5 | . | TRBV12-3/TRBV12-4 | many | CASSSSAAETQYF | TGTGCCAGCAGTTCCTCCGCCGCCGAGACCCAGTACTTC
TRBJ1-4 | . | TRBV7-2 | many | CASSSRMDEKLFF | TGTGCCAGCAGCTCCAGGATGGATGAAAAACTGTTTTTT
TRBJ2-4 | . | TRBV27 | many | CASSVSSSGNIQYF | TGTGCCAGCAGCGTCAGCAGCTCGGGAAACATTCAGTACTTC
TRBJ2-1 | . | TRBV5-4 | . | CASSLDRGTYSEQFF | TGTGCCAGCAGCTTGGATCGGGGGACCTACAGTGAGCAGTTCTTC
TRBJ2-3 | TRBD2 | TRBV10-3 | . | CAINRAGGTDTQYF | TGTGCCATCAATCGTGCGGGGGGCACAGATACGCAGTATTTT
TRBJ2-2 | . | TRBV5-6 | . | CASSLGDSGELFF | TGTGCCAGCAGCTTGGGGGACTCCGGGGAGCTGTTTTTT
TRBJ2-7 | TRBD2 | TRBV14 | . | CASSQPKFSGGPWEQYF | TGTGCCAGCAGCCAACCTAAATTTAGCGGGGGGCCGTGGGAGCAGTACTTC
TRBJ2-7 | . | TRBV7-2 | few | CASSLNRSNEQYF | TGTGCCAGCAGCTTAAACAGGTCCAACGAGCAGTACTTC
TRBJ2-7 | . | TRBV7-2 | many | CASSPTGYYEQYF | TGTGCCAGCAGCCCGACGGGATACTACGAGCAGTACTTC
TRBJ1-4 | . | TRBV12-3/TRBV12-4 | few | CASGGTNEKLFF | TGTGCCAGCGGGGGGACTAATGAAAAACTGTTTTTT
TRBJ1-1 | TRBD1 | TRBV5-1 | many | CASQGQGALNTEAFF | TGCGCCAGTCAAGGACAGGGGGCTTTGAACACTGAAGCTTTCTTT
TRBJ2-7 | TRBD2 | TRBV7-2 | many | CASSRTSGVYEQYF | TGTGCCAGCAGCCGGACTAGCGGCGTCTACGAGCAGTACTTC
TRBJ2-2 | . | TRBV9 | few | CASTRGTNTGELFF | TGTGCCAGCACCAGAGGGACTAACACCGGGGAGCTGTTTTTT
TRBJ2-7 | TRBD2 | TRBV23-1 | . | CAASGGGYEQYF | TGCGCCGCTAGCGGGGGAGGATACGAGCAGTACTTC
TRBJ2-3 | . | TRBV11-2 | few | CASSLDFFYTDTQYF | TGTGCCAGCAGCTTAGATTTCTTTTACACAGATACGCAGTATTTT
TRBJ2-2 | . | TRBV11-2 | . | CASSRTFNTGERFF | TGTGCCAGCAGCCGGACATTTAACACCGGGGAGCGGTTTTTT